The 5 T cell receptor beta chains in this list originate from one sample, sequenced in a study of cytomegalovirus exposure and HLA in healthy donors. In the PCR, 60 Vbeta and 13 Jbeta primers were used. Assay used: immunoSEQ multiplex PCR; TCRdb lists only in-frame clones, some missing. The sample consists of 69,000 or so clones, about 78% of them appearing once. Sequenced input: PBMCs. The receptors derive from a man aged 18 to 30 in good health and CMV-seronegative.

CDR3 nucleotide sequence: TGTGCCAGCAGAACTATAGGGAGAAACTACGAGCAGTACTTC. Amino acids: CASRTIGRNYEQYF. The J gene is TRBJ2-7, the V gene TRBV2, with D perhaps TRBD2 (5 bases). Germline-derived CDR1 and CDR2 are SNHLY and FYNNEI. The V end lost 6 bases, the J end lost 3 bases, and 15 bases lay between the germline ends. CDR3 length equals 14 residues.

V is TRBV30 and J is TRBJ1-5; TRBD1 agrees at 11 bases. The CDR3 covers 14 residues. Germline V gene sequence: CDR1 GTSNPN, CDR2 SVGIG (reference sequence). The junction had 2 bases not matched to a gene; V was cut back by 5 bases and J by 2 bases. CDR3 in amino acids: CAWEGQGGNQPQHF. The CDR3 nucleotides read TGTGCCTGGGAGGGACAGGGGGGCAATCAGCCCCAGCATTTT.

The gene calls are TRBV28 and TRBJ1-2; D is perhaps TRBD1 (6 bases). V lost 4 bases to trimming and J lost 2 bases, with 17 bases between them. CDR1 MDHEN and CDR2 SYDVKM come from the germline V gene. This CDR3 is 16 amino acids long. The CDR3 is CASSSPFGQGNYGYTF. The CDR3 DNA is TGTGCCAGCAGTTCCCCCTTCGGGCAGGGGAACTATGGCTACACCTTC.

The chain joins TRBV5-3 to TRBJ1-4; 7 bases map to TRBD1. TRBV5-3 is reported as an ORF; its role is uncertain. V shed 3 bases and J 4 bases; nucleotides not matched to a gene: 3. The CDR3 is made up of 14 amino acids. CDR3 bases: TGTGCCAGAAGCTGCCGGGACAGTAATGAAAAACTGTTTTTT. Translated, it gives CARSCRDSNEKLFF.

For this clone: The sample has other DNA sequences that encode this CDR3 too. The chain recombines TRBV28 with TRBJ1-2; TRBD1 is a possible D gene (5 bases). V lost 7 bases, J lost 3 bases, and 15 bases lay in between. CDR1 and CDR2 from the germline V gene are MDHEN and SYDVKM. The CDR3 loop spans 14 amino acids. The CDR3 loop reads CASTPAGQYYGYTF. The CDR3 DNA follows: TGTGCCAGCACCCCCGCGGGGCAGTACTATGGCTACACCTTC.